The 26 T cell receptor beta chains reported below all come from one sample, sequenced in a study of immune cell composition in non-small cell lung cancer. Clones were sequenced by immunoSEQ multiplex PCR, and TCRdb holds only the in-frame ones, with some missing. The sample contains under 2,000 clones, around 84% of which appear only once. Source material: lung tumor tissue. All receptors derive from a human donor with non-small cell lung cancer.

The DNA of the CDR3 is TGTGCCAGCAGCCCACAGGGGTTTCCCTCACCCCTCCACTTT. It is translated as CASSPQGFPSPLHF. This chain joins TRBV5-6 and TRBJ1-6; 7 bases are shared with TRBD1. The germline CDR1 and CDR2 sequences are SGHDT and YYEEEE. V gave up 4 bases and J gave up 10 bases; unmatched junction bases: 8. The CDR3 length is 14 residues.

Here the CDR3 DNA reads TGTGCCAGCAGCACGCAGGGTACGAACACCGGGGAGCTGTTTTTT. Translating it yields CASSTQGTNTGELFF. The chain uses TRBV7-8 and TRBJ2-2, with D perhaps matching TRBD1 (5 bases). Germline V gene data show CDR1 as SGHVS and CDR2 as FQNEAQ. Trimming removed 5 bases at V and 0 bases at J, with 10 bases between. The CDR3 contains 15 residues.

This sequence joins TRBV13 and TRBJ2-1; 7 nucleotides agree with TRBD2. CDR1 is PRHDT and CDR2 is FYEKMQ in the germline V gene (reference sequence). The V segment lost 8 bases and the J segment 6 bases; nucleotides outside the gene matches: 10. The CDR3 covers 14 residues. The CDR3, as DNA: TGTGCCAGCCGGCCGCGACTAGCCTCCAATGAGCAGTTCTTC. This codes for CASRPRLASNEQFF.

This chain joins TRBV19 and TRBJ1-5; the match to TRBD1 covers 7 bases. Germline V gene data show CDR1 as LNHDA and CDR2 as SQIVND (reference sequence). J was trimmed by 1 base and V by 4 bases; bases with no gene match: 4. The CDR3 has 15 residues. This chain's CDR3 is CASSRGQISNQPQHF. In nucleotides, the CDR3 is TGTGCCAGTAGTAGGGGACAGATAAGCAATCAGCCCCAGCATTTT.

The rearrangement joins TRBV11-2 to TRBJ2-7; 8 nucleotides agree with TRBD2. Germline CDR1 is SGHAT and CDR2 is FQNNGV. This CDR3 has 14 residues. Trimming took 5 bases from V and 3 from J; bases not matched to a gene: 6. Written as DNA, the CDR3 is TGTGCCAGCAGCACGGGACTAGTAAGCTACGAGCAGTACTTC. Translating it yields CASSTGLVSYEQYF.

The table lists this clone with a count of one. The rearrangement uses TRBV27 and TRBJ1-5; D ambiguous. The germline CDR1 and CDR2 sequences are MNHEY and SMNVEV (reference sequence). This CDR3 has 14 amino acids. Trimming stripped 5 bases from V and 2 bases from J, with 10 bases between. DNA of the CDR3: TGTGCCAGCAGTAGACTTGTTGGCAATCAGCCCCAGCATTTT. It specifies CASSRLVGNQPQHF.

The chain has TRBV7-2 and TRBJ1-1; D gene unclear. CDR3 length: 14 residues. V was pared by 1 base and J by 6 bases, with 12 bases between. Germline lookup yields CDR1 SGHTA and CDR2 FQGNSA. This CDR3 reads CASSLDMGVPEAFF. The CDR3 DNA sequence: TGTGCCAGCAGCTTAGATATGGGCGTCCCTGAAGCTTTCTTT.

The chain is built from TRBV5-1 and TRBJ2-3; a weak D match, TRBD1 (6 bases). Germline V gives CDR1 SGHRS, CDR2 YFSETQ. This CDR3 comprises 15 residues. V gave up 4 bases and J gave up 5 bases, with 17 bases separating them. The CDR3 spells CASSHQQGTGDTQYF. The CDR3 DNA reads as TGCGCCAGCAGCCATCAACAGGGAACGGGAGATACGCAGTATTTT. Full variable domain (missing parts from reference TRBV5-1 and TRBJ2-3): KAGVTQTPRYLIKTRGQQVTLSCSPISGHRSVSWYQQTPGQGLQFLFEYFSETQRNKGNFPGRFSGRQFSNSRSEMNVSTLELGDSALYLCASSHQQGTGDTQYFGPGTRLTVL.

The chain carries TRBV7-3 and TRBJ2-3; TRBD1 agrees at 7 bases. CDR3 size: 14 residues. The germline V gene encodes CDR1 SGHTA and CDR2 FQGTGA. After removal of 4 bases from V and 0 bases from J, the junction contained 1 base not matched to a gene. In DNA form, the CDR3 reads TGTGCCAGCAGCTCGACAGGGAGCACAGATACGCAGTATTTT. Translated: CASSSTGSTDTQYF. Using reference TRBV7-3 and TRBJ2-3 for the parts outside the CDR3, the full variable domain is GAGVSQTPSNKVTEKGKYVELRCDPISGHTALYWYRQSLGQGPEFLIYFQGTGAADDSGLPNDRFFAVRPEGSVSTLKIQRTERGDSAVYLCASSSTGSTDTQYFGPGTRLTVL.

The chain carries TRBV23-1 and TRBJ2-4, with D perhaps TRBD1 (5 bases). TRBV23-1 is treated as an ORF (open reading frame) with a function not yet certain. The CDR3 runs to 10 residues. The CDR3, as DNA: TGCGCAGGGGAAGGGGACATTCAGTACTTC. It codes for CAGEGDIQYF.

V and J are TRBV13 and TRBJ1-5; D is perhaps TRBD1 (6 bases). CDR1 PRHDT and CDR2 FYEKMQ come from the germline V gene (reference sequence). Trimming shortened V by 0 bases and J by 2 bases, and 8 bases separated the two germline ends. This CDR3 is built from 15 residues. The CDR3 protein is CASSLGQGGNQPQHF. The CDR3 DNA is TGTGCCAGCAGCTTAGGACAGGGTGGCAATCAGCCCCAGCATTTT.

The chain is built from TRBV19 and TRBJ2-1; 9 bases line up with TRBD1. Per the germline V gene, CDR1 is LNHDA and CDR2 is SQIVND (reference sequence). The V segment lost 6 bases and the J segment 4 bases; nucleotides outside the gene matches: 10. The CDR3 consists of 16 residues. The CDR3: CASSSLMTGGYNEQFF. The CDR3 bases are TGTGCCAGTAGCTCCCTGATGACAGGGGGTTACAATGAGCAGTTCTTC.

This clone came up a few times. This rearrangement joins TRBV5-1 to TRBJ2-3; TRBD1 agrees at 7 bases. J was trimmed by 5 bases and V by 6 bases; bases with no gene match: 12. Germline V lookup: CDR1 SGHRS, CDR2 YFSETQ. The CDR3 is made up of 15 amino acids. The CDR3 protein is CASTEGQPNRDTQYF. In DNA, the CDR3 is TGCGCCAGCACTGAGGGACAGCCAAATCGAGATACGCAGTATTTT. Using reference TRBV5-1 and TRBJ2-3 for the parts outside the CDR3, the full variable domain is KAGVTQTPRYLIKTRGQQVTLSCSPISGHRSVSWYQQTPGQGLQFLFEYFSETQRNKGNFPGRFSGRQFSNSRSEMNVSTLELGDSALYLCASTEGQPNRDTQYFGPGTRLTVL.

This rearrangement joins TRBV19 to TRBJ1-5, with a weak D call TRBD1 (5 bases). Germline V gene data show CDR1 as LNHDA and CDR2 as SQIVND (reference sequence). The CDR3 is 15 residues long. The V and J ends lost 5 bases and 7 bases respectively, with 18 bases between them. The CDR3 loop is CASSWAGRGGQPQHF. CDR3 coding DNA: TGTGCCAGTAGTTGGGCGGGCCGCGGGGGACAGCCCCAGCATTTT.

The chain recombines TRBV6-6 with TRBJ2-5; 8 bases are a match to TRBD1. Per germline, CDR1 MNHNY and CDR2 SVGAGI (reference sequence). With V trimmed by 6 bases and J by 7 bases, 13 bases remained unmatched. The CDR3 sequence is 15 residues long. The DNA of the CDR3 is TGTGCCAGCAGCTCCGAGGGACAGGTACCAGGGACCCAGTACTTC. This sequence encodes CASSSEGQVPGTQYF.

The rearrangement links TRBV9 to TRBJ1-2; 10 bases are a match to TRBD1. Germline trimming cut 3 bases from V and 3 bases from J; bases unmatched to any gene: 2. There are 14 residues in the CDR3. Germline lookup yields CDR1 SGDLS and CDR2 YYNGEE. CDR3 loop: CASSAGQGDYGYTF. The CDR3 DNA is TGTGCCAGCAGCGCCGGACAGGGGGACTATGGCTACACCTTC.

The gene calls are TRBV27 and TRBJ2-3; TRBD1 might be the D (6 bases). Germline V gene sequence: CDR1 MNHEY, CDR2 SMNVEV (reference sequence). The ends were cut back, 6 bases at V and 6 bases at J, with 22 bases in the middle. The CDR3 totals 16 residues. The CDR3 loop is CASSRDITSGYDTQYF. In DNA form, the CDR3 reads TGTGCCAGCAGCCGGGACATCACCTCCGGGTACGATACGCAGTATTTT.

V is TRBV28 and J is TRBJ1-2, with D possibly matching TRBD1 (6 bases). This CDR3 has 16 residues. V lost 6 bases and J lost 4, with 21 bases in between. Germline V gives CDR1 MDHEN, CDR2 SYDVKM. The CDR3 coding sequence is TGTGCCAGCAGCCCAACAGGGTTCGTGGAAACCTATGGCTACACCTTC. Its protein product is CASSPTGFVETYGYTF.

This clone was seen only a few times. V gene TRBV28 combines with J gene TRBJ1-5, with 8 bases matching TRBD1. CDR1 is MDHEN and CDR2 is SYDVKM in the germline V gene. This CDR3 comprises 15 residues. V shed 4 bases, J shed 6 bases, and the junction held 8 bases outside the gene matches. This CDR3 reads CASSSHGQGIQPQHF. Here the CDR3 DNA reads TGTGCCAGCAGTTCCCATGGACAGGGAATTCAGCCCCAGCATTTT.

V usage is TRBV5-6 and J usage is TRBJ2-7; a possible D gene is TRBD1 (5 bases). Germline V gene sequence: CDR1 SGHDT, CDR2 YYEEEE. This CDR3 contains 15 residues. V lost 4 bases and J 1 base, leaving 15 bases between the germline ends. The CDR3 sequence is CASSLIGARSYEQYF. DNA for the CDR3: TGTGCCAGCAGCCTGATAGGGGCGCGATCCTACGAGCAGTACTTC.

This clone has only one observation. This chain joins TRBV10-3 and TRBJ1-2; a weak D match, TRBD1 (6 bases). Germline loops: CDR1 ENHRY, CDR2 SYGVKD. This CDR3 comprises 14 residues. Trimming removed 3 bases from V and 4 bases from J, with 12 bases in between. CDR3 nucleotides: TGTGCCATCAGTGATCGGGGGGCGGGCTATGGCTACACCTTC. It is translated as CAISDRGAGYGYTF.

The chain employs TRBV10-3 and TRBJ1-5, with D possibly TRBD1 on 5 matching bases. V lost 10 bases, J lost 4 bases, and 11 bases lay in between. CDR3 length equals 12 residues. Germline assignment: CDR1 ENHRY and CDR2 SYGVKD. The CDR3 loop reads CATRAENQPQHF. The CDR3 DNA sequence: TGTGCCACCAGGGCGGAGAATCAGCCCCAGCATTTT.

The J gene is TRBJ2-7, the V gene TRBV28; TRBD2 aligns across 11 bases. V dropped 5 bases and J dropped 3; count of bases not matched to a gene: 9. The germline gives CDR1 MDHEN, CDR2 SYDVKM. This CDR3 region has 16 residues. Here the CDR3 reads CASSPPGLAASYEQYF. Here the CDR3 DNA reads TGTGCCAGCAGTCCACCGGGACTAGCGGCCAGCTACGAGCAGTACTTC. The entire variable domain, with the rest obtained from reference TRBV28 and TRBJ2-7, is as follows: DVKVTQSSRYLVKRTGEKVFLECVQDMDHENMFWYRQDPGLGLRLIYFSYDVKMKEKGDIPEGYSVSREKKERFSLILESASTNQTSMYLCASSPPGLAASYEQYFGPGTRLTVT.

This chain's CDR3 is CASSFAVRGAEAFF. The CDR3 DNA reads TGCGCCAGCAGCTTCGCAGTACGGGGTGCTGAAGCTTTCTTT. The V and J genes are TRBV5-1 and TRBJ1-1; D gene ambiguous. The CDR3 is 14 residues long. From germline, CDR1 is SGHRS and CDR2 YFSETQ. Between the trimmed V and J ends, which lost 2 bases and 6 bases, there was a span of 14 bases.

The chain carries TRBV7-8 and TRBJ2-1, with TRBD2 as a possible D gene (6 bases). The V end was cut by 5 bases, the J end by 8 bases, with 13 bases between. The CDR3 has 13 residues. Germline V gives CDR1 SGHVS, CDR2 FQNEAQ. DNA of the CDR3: TGTGCCAGCAGCCCGGACTATCTGCATGAGCAGTTCTTC. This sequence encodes CASSPDYLHEQFF. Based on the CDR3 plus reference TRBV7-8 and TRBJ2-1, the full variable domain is GAGVSQSPRYKVAKRGQDVALRCDPISGHVSLFWYQQALGQGPEFLTYFQNEAQLDKSGLPSDRFFAERPEGSVSTLKIQRTQQEDSAVYLCASSPDYLHEQFFGPGTRLTVL.

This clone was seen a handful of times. This CDR3 reads CASSPVGGGYTF. CDR3 DNA: TGTGCCAGCAGCCCCGTAGGCGGTGGCTACACCTTC. The genes are TRBV7-2 and TRBJ1-2; no reliable D call. Trimming pared 5 bases from V and 7 bases from J, leaving 11 bases between. Germline loops: CDR1 SGHTA, CDR2 FQGNSA. This CDR3 comprises 12 residues.